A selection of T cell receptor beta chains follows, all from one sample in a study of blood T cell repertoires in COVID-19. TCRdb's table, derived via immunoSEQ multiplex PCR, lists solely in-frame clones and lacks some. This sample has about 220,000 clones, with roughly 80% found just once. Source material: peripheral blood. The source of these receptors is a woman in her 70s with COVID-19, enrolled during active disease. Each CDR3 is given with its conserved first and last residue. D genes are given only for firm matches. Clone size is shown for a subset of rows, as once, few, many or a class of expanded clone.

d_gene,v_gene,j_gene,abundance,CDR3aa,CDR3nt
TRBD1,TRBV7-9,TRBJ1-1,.,CASSPGQANTEAFF,TGTGCCAGCAGCCCGGGACAGGCGAACACTGAAGCTTTCTTT
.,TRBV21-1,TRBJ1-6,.,CARFKLGQKLNNSPLHF,TGTGCCAGATTTAAACTGGGACAGAAACTGAATAATTCACCCCTCCACTTT
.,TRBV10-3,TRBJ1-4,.,CAISEGDRIGEKLFF,TGTGCCATCAGTGAGGGAGACAGGATAGGTGAAAAACTGTTTTTT
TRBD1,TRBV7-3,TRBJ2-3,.,CASSLTGTGRTDTQYF,TGTGCCAGCAGCTTAACGGGGACAGGGCGCACAGATACGCAGTATTTT
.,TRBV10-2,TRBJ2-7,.,CASNGGGNGSPGYEQYF,TGCGCCAGCAACGGCGGAGGTAATGGCTCTCCGGGGTACGAGCAGTACTTC
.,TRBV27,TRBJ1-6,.,CASSFSRLVAGRDSPLHF,TGTGCCAGCAGTTTTTCCCGCTTGGTGGCAGGGAGGGATTCACCCCTCCACTTT
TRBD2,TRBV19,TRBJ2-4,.,CASSIRTSGRGNQYF,TGTGCCAGTAGTATCCGGACTAGCGGGAGGGGTAATCAGTACTTC
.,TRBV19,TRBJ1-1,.,CASEGTYTEAFF,TGTGCCAGTGAGGGGACTTACACTGAAGCTTTCTTT
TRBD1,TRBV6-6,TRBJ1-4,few,CASSSPGQGSEKLFF,TGTGCCAGCAGTTCACCGGGACAGGGTTCTGAAAAACTGTTTTTT
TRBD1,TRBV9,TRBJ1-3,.,CASSVGTGAPGDWDTIYF,TGTGCCAGCAGCGTAGGGACAGGGGCTCCGGGGGATTGGGACACCATATATTTT
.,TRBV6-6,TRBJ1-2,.,CASRNRVFLSAYGYTF,TGTGCCAGCAGAAACAGGGTCTTTCTGTCGGCCTATGGCTACACCTTC
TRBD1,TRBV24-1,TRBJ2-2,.,CATSEPGTGGTGELFF,TGTGCCACCAGTGAACCCGGGACAGGGGGGACCGGGGAGCTGTTTTTT